Below, 8 T cell receptor beta chains from the same sample are listed, as sequenced in a study of T cell responses to AZD1222 COVID-19 vaccine. The assay was immunoSEQ multiplex PCR, and TCRdb's table has in-frame clones only and misses some. Counted here are about 110,000 clones, around 87% occurring once; the ten biggest clones make up over 3.5%. This specimen was peripheral blood, taken on day 0 of AZD1222 vaccination. These receptors all come from an adult in good health.

A few counts support this clone. The chain joins TRBV18 to TRBJ2-1, with D uncertain. Trimming left V 1 base short and J 10 bases short, with 11 bases between. Looked up from germline, CDR1 is KGHSH and CDR2 is LQKENI. The CDR3 is made up of 13 amino acids. The DNA of the CDR3 is TGTGCCAGCTCACCACGTTATGTGAGCGAGCAGTTCTTC. Translating gives CASSPRYVSEQFF.

The rearrangement joins TRBV4-1 to TRBJ2-7; 13 bases align to TRBD2. The CDR3 contains 16 residues. Germline-derived CDR1 and CDR2 are MGHRA and YSYEKL. The trim removed 1 base at V and 4 bases at J, leaving 4 bases unmatched. For the CDR3, the DNA is TGCGCCAGCAGCCAAGGGGGGACTAGCGGGGTGTACGAGCAGTACTTC. Translation: CASSQGGTSGVYEQYF.

The CDR3 is CSVSLQGNSPLHF. The DNA of the CDR3 is TGCAGCGTTAGTCTACAGGGAAATTCACCCCTCCACTTT. The chain employs TRBV29-1 and TRBJ1-6; D possibly corresponds to TRBD1 (6 bases). CDR1 and CDR2 (germline): SQVTM, ANQGSEA. The CDR3 sequence is 13 residues long. Trimming took 5 bases from V and 7 from J, leaving 12 bases between them.

J is TRBJ1-2 and V is TRBV7-3; D gene uncertain. The V end lost 6 bases, the J end lost 8 bases, and 16 bases lay between the germline ends. The CDR3 consists of 13 residues. In germline, CDR1 is SGHTA, CDR2 FQGTGA. The CDR3 DNA sequence: TGTGCCAGCAGTCTACCTAGCCAACAAGGCTACACCTTC. Its translation is CASSLPSQQGYTF.

The chain carries TRBV11-3 and TRBJ2-1, with 13 positions matching TRBD2. J was trimmed by 4 bases and V by 4 bases; bases with no gene match: 7. This CDR3 spans 17 amino acids. Per the germline V gene, CDR1 is SGHNT and CDR2 is YENEEA. This chain's CDR3 is CASSSWTSGGGYNEQFF. In DNA, the CDR3 is TGTGCCAGCAGCTCGTGGACTAGCGGGGGCGGGTACAATGAGCAGTTCTTC.

This clone showed up just once. The chain links TRBV19 to TRBJ1-5; D is undetermined. V was pared by 5 bases and J by 8 bases, with 7 bases between. Germline loops: CDR1 LNHDA, CDR2 SQIVND (reference sequence). This CDR3 region has 11 residues. The CDR3 region has the DNA TGTGCCAGTAGTGAAGGGAAGCCCCAGCATTTT. Its protein product is CASSEGKPQHF.

This clone has a single count. The chain links TRBV3-1 (or the pseudogene TRBV3-2) to TRBJ2-7, with 8 bases matching TRBD2. Per germline, CDR1 LGHDT and CDR2 YNNKEL (reference sequence). CDR3 length equals 15 residues. J was trimmed by 2 bases and V by 2 bases; bases with no gene match: 5. The CDR3 loop reads CASSQMAGGTYEQYF. The CDR3 nucleotides are TGTGCCAGCAGCCAAATGGCGGGGGGCACCTACGAGCAGTACTTC.

J is TRBJ1-6 and V is TRBV19, with TRBD1 identical over 7 bases. Germline-derived CDR1 and CDR2 are LNHDA and SQIVND (reference sequence). Trimming removed 3 bases from V and 10 bases from J; junction bases left unmatched: 9. This CDR3 is 15 amino acids long. The CDR3 sequence: CASSMTGSRGSPLHF. CDR3 DNA sequence: TGTGCCAGTAGTATGACAGGGTCTAGAGGCTCACCCCTCCACTTT.